Each of the 26 T cell receptor beta chains below was sequenced from the same sample in a study of T cell clones after liver transplantation. Assay used: immunoSEQ multiplex PCR; TCRdb lists only in-frame clones, some missing. The table records 15,000 to 20,000 clones, 70% to 90% of them present only once. This sample comprised CD8+ T cells from blood, obtained 48 months after liver transplant. The receptors were gathered from a human patient who received a liver transplant. Certain T cells may be donor cells from the graft.

The chain recombines TRBV9 with TRBJ2-7; unclear D gene. The CDR3 spans 14 residues. Trimming cost V 0 bases and J 7 bases, with 14 bases left between them. The germline V gene has CDR1 SGDLS and CDR2 YYNGEE. CDR3 DNA: TGTGCCAGCAGCGTAGACCCAGCCAGCCGGGAGCAGTACTTC. Protein: CASSVDPASREQYF.

Only a few counts were recorded for this clone. This chain joins TRBV9 and TRBJ2-1; possibly TRBD2 for D (7 bases). The CDR3 is 14 residues long. Trimming shortened V by 0 bases and J by 8 bases, and 12 bases separated the two germline ends. Germline V gives CDR1 SGDLS, CDR2 YYNGEE. For the CDR3, the DNA is TGTGCCAGCAGCGTAGAAGGGGGGGCGGATGAGCAGTTCTTC. Translation: CASSVEGGADEQFF.

This chain connects TRBV4-1 to TRBJ2-2; D is uncertain. Germline V lookup: CDR1 MGHRA, CDR2 YSYEKL. The CDR3 sequence is 14 residues long. V gave up 2 bases and J gave up 3 bases, with 7 bases separating them. The CDR3 DNA sequence: TGCGCCAGCAGCCAACTTATGGACACCGGGGAGCTGTTTTTT. Translation gives CASSQLMDTGELFF.

This chain links TRBV27 with TRBJ1-1; no firm D call. The V gene lost 5 bases and the J gene lost 6 bases, with 13 bases spanning the gap. Germline V lookup: CDR1 MNHEY, CDR2 SMNVEV (reference sequence). This CDR3 has 13 amino acids. CDR3 in DNA: TGTGCCAGCAGTCCAAAAGCAGGCTCTGAAGCTTTCTTT. Amino acid sequence: CASSPKAGSEAFF.

The rearrangement uses TRBV27 and TRBJ2-7; D is uncertain. This CDR3 has 14 amino acids. V was trimmed by 3 bases and J by 2 bases, leaving 11 bases between them. The germline gives CDR1 MNHEY, CDR2 SMNVEV (reference sequence). CDR3 sequence reads: CASSFLGSTYEQYF. CDR3 nucleotide sequence: TGTGCCAGCAGTTTTCTAGGCAGTACCTACGAGCAGTACTTC.

The V call is TRBV7-2, the J call TRBJ2-1, with D hard to call. V was clipped by 5 bases and J by 5 bases, with 13 bases between them. CDR3 length: 14 amino acids. Germline V gene data show CDR1 as SGHTA and CDR2 as FQGNSA. Here the CDR3 DNA reads TGTGCCAGCAGCCCTCACACGGTGGACAATGAGCAGTTCTTC. This gives the protein CASSPHTVDNEQFF.

This clone has just one count. The genes are TRBV7-3 and TRBJ2-1, with TRBD2 matching over 7 bases. Losses at the gene ends were 2 bases for V and 5 bases for J; bases not matched to a gene: 6. Germline CDR1 and CDR2: SGHTA and FQGTGA. CDR3 length: 15 residues. This CDR3 is CASSLGRTRHNEQFF. CDR3 bases: TGTGCCAGCAGCTTAGGCCGGACTAGGCACAATGAGCAGTTCTTC.

This clone was observed a few times. CDR3 loop: CASSPTNGQANDEQFF. CDR3 sequence (DNA): TGTGCCAGCAGCCCCACCAATGGACAGGCCAATGATGAGCAGTTCTTC. The J gene is TRBJ2-1, the V gene TRBV9; 7 bases align to TRBD1. V gave up 4 bases and J gave up 8 bases; unmatched junction bases: 15. Per germline, CDR1 SGDLS and CDR2 YYNGEE. The CDR3 has 16 amino acids.

This chain joins TRBV7-2 and TRBJ2-5; 15 bases match TRBD2. Unmatched junction bases numbered 2, after V lost 1 base and J lost 5 bases. The germline gives CDR1 SGHTA, CDR2 FQGNSA. This CDR3 region has 16 residues. The CDR3 region is CASSLVGTSGRETQYF. CDR3 sequence (DNA): TGTGCCAGCAGCTTAGTAGGGACTAGCGGGAGGGAGACCCAGTACTTC.

The chain recombines TRBV7-3 with TRBJ1-4; tentatively, D is TRBD1 (5 bases). Trimming took off 5 bases at V and 5 bases at J, with 12 bases between the two ends. The CDR3 is 14 amino acids. Per germline, CDR1 SGHTA and CDR2 FQGTGA. In DNA form, the CDR3 reads TGTGCCAGCAGCGTGAGGGAGGGGAATGAAAAACTGTTTTTT. This gives the protein CASSVREGNEKLFF. The full variable domain, rest sourced from reference TRBV7-3 and TRBJ1-4, is GAGVSQTPSNKVTEKGKYVELRCDPISGHTALYWYRQSLGQGPEFLIYFQGTGAADDSGLPNDRFFAVRPEGSVSTLKIQRTERGDSAVYLCASSVREGNEKLFFGSGTQLSVL.

This chain links TRBV10-3 with TRBJ1-5; the D is unclear. Germline V gene data show CDR1 as ENHRY and CDR2 as SYGVKD. CDR3 length: 15 amino acids. V was trimmed by 0 bases and J by 0 bases, leaving 6 bases between them. Here the CDR3 DNA reads TGTGCCATCAGTGAGTCGGAGGATAGCAATCAGCCCCAGCATTTT. Encoded protein: CAISESEDSNQPQHF.

The rearrangement joins TRBV4-2 to TRBJ2-3, with 9 bases that match TRBD2. Trimming cost V 5 bases and J 2 bases; bases outside gene matches: 8. This CDR3 is built from 16 residues. The germline gives CDR1 LGHNA, CDR2 YNFKEQ. CDR3 bases: TGTGCCAGCAGCGGAGCGAGCGGGGGGATCACAGATACGCAGTATTTT. It codes for CASSGASGGITDTQYF.

The chain is built from TRBV28 and TRBJ2-2; perhaps TRBD1 as D (7 bases). The V end lost 5 bases, the J end lost 4 bases, and 17 bases lay between the germline ends. This CDR3 comprises 16 residues. Germline CDR1 MDHEN, CDR2 SYDVKM. The CDR3 region is CASSRGQRRGTGELFF. The CDR3 bases are TGTGCCAGCAGTAGGGGACAGCGGAGGGGCACCGGGGAGCTGTTTTTT.

In this sample, this clone turned up a few times. The chain uses TRBV6-5 and TRBJ1-2; TRBD1 aligns across 7 bases. V gave up 3 bases and J gave up 6 bases; unmatched junction bases: 10. This CDR3 is built from 15 residues. Germline values: CDR1 MNHEY, CDR2 SVGAGI. The CDR3 region has the DNA TGTGCCAGCAGTTATTCGTACGGGACAGCGGATGGCTACACCTTC. It encodes CASSYSYGTADGYTF.

The chain has TRBV5-5 and TRBJ1-5; D is undetermined. Looked up from germline, CDR1 is SGHKS and CDR2 is YYEKEE (reference sequence). CDR3 length: 15 residues. V gave up 0 bases and J gave up 1 base, with 8 bases separating them. The chain's CDR3 is CASSLGVGSNQPQHF. CDR3 nucleotide sequence: TGTGCCAGCAGCTTGGGCGTCGGCAGCAATCAGCCCCAGCATTTT.

The chain employs TRBV4-1 and TRBJ2-3; unclear D gene. Per germline, CDR1 MGHRA and CDR2 YSYEKL. V gave up 4 bases and J gave up 4 bases, with 12 bases separating them. This CDR3 spans 14 amino acids. The CDR3 loop reads CASSPPPVSDTQYF. DNA of the CDR3: TGCGCCAGCAGCCCCCCCCCAGTATCAGATACGCAGTATTTT.

The chain carries TRBV9 and TRBJ2-1; a weak D match, TRBD1 (6 bases). In germline, CDR1 is SGDLS, CDR2 YYNGEE. Trimming stripped 5 bases from V and 0 bases from J, with 12 bases between. The CDR3 is 15 amino acids. CDR3 nucleotides: TGTGCCAGCAGTCTAACAGGGAGCTCCTACAATGAGCAGTTCTTC. Protein: CASSLTGSSYNEQFF.

The V call is TRBV27, the J call TRBJ2-1, with 7 bases aligning to TRBD1. This CDR3 is 17 amino acids long. V shed 2 bases, J shed 5 bases, and the junction held 12 bases outside the gene matches. CDR1 and CDR2 from the germline V gene are MNHEY and SMNVEV (reference sequence). CDR3 sequence (DNA): TGTGCCAGCAGTTTAAGGGGGCCGGACTGGGAAAACAATGAGCAGTTCTTC. Its protein product is CASSLRGPDWENNEQFF.

The chain has TRBV27 and TRBJ1-5, with no clear D. Between the trimmed V and J ends, which lost 4 bases and 0 bases, there was a span of 13 bases. CDR1 MNHEY and CDR2 SMNVEV come from the germline V gene (reference sequence). The CDR3 has 16 residues. The CDR3 DNA follows: TGTGCCAGCAGTTCCAAACCCTTTTATAGCAATCAGCCCCAGCATTTT. Protein sequence: CASSSKPFYSNQPQHF.

V usage is TRBV5-4 and J usage is TRBJ2-7; 8 bases map to TRBD1. V trimming: 5 bases; J trimming: 3 bases; junction bases outside the gene matches: 13. The CDR3 has 16 amino acids. The germline V gene encodes CDR1 SGHNT and CDR2 YYREEE (reference sequence). The DNA for the CDR3 is TGTGCCAGCAGTCGTTTAGGACAGGGACTTTTCTACGAGCAGTACTTC. Its translation: CASSRLGQGLFYEQYF.

V and J are TRBV27 and TRBJ1-1; D is uncertain. With 6 bases removed from V and 0 bases from J, the gap between germline ends came to 8 bases. The germline V gene encodes CDR1 MNHEY and CDR2 SMNVEV (reference sequence). This CDR3 region has 13 residues. DNA for the CDR3: TGTGCCAGCAGGCGGGGAATGAACACTGAAGCTTTCTTT. Its translation: CASRRGMNTEAFF.

CDR3 in amino acids: CASSQDGPERNPNYEQYF. The CDR3 coding sequence is TGTGCCAGCAGCCAAGACGGGCCGGAGAGAAACCCTAACTACGAGCAGTACTTC. The chain is built from TRBV4-2 and TRBJ2-7; D uncertain. CDR3 length: 18 residues. Germline-derived CDR1 and CDR2 are LGHNA and YNFKEQ. V lost 0 bases and J 3 bases, leaving 21 bases between the germline ends.

This chain uses TRBV27 with TRBJ2-4, with 8 bases aligning to TRBD2. Per germline, CDR1 MNHEY and CDR2 SMNVEV (reference sequence). Unmatched junction bases numbered 7, after V lost 5 bases and J lost 7 bases. This CDR3 region has 14 residues. CDR3 nucleotides: TGTGCCAGCAGTCCCCAGCGGGAGTGGAACATTCAGTACTTC. This codes for CASSPQREWNIQYF.

The chain joins TRBV2 to TRBJ1-1, with D possibly matching TRBD1 (5 bases). From germline, CDR1 is SNHLY and CDR2 FYNNEI. Trimming cost V 3 bases and J 0 bases, with 14 bases left between them. The CDR3 contains 16 residues. The CDR3 sequence: CASSDMLGVLNTEAFF. Here the CDR3 DNA reads TGTGCCAGCAGTGATATGTTAGGGGTACTGAACACTGAAGCTTTCTTT.

The chain employs TRBV6-6 and TRBJ2-7; 9 bases map to TRBD2. V lost 0 bases to trimming and J lost 6 bases; unmatched junction nucleotides: 3. Germline V gives CDR1 MNHNY, CDR2 SVGAGI (reference sequence). The CDR3 runs to 14 residues. CDR3 nucleotides: TGTGCCAGCAGTTACTCAGGGACTAGCAGCGAGCAGTACTTC. Its translation is CASSYSGTSSEQYF.

The gene calls are TRBV9 and TRBJ2-3; D is ambiguous. Deletions cut 3 bases from V and 1 base from J, with 3 bases between. The V gene's germline CDR1 is SGDLS and CDR2 YYNGEE. The CDR3 sequence is 12 residues long. DNA of the CDR3: TGTGCCAGCAGCGCCCGCACAGATACGCAGTATTTT. Amino acid sequence: CASSARTDTQYF.